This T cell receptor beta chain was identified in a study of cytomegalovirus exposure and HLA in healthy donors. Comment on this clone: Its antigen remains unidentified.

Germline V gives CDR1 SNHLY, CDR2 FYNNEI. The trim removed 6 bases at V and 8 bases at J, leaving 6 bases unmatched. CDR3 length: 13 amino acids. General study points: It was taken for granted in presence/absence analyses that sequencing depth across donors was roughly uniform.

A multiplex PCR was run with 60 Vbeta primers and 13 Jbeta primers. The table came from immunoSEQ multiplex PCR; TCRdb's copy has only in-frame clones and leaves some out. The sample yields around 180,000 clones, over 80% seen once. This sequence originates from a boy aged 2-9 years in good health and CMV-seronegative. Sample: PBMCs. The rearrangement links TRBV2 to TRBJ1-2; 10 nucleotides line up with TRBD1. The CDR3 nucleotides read TGTGCCAGCAGGGGGGACAGGGGCGGAGGCTACACCTTC. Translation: CASRGDRGGGYTF.